This TCR beta chain was retrieved from a study of OX40 agonist ivuxolimab in advanced cancers. Data came from immunoSEQ multiplex PCR; TCRdb stores just in-frame clones and leaves some out. This sample has 35,000 to 45,000 clones; 82% occur once, and the top ten carry roughly 20%. On this clone: Antigen specificity is unknown.

Points from the study as a whole: Among expanded peripheral T cells, antigen specificity went undetermined. There was clonal expansion of CD4+ and CD8+ blood T cells by week 6 at 0.1 to 3.0 mg/kg.

The sequence came from an adult with an advanced solid tumor such as melanoma, head and neck, liver or kidney cancer. Sequenced here: CD4+ or CD8+ T cells sorted from blood, sampled in a trial of the OX40 agonist ivuxolimab.

CDR3 DNA sequence: TGTGCCAGCAGCTTGGGACAGACGAGCTCCTACGAGCAGTACTTC. This encodes CASSLGQTSSYEQYF. This chain joins TRBV11-1 and TRBJ2-7; 7 bases are a match to TRBD1. The CDR3 has 15 residues. With V trimmed by 3 bases and J by 0 bases, 5 bases remained unmatched. The germline V gene encodes CDR1 SGHAT and CDR2 FQDESV (reference sequence).